This TCR beta chain was identified during a study of T cells after yellow fever vaccination (dated by TCRdb to about 2019). Background for the entire study: The SMART-Seq v4 Ultra Low Input RNA kit was used to prepare libraries from fractions with low cell numbers. Bulk PBMC replicates and cell subsets were isolated from blood drawn at multiple timepoints before and after both primary and secondary immunization. Two healthy male donors made up the cohort, one aged 18 to 30 years and the other aged 30 to 40 years. To follow T-cell clones before and after both primary and booster YFV17D yellow fever vaccination, bulk TCR alpha and beta repertoires underwent longitudinal sequencing. General conclusions and limits of the study: A small fraction of clonotypes showed up in both the CD4 and CD8 compartments, probably as a result of convergent recombination. Compared with the primary T-cell response, the secondary T-cell response was faster but weaker, reaching its peak on day 5 rather than on day 15. Because only a couple of donors were included in the study, the extent to which the findings can be generalized is limited. Most clones expanded after primary vaccination were re-detected after the booster (96% of CD4 and about nine tenths of CD8), suggesting broad memory maintenance. FACS-sorted repertoires could contain abundant contaminating clonotypes from the bulk population, so computational filtering was required.

Sequencing used an Illumina NovaSeq 6000. TCR cDNA was synthesized by 5'RACE template switching, which introduced a universal primer site and unique molecular identifiers. Priming for cDNA synthesis came from both the TCR alpha and TCR beta constant segments. Libraries were amplified in two PCR steps, with sample barcodes and sequencing adapters added in the second step. Libraries were sequenced on Illumina HiSeq 2500 (2x100 bp) or NovaSeq (2x150 bp). The authors processed their data as follows. MIGEC handled demultiplexing of reads and collapsing into UMI consensus sequences, while MiXCR performed V(D)J alignment. Vaccine-responding clonotypes were identified with edgeR using replicate PBMC samples, with FDR below 0.01 and a log2 fold change above 5 up to day 15 being required. Each bulk clonotype received a CD4 or CD8 identity based on whether the sequenced CD4 or CD8 repertoire contained that clonotype at higher abundance. TCRdb handled the public reads itself, with Q25 trimming in fastp and clone calling in MiXCR, and kept productive beta chains. CDR3 protein duplicates are merged, each entry listing the most common genes and DNA. The V and J calls, along with clone size, are taken from TCRdb and not from the paper's own processing. The sample records roughly 400,000 distinct CDR3 sequences, around a sixth of which are singletons. The biggest ten clones account for roughly a sixth of the sample.

Reading the label with the study, this specimen's treatment or condition is: live attenuated yellow fever vaccine strain. At every blood-draw timepoint, two biological replicates of bulk PBMCs were collected. A standard Ficoll-Paque protocol was used to isolate PBMCs from peripheral blood. RNA was extracted with TriZol from bulk PBMCs, CD4 and CD8 fractions, and dextramer-positive and dextramer-negative fractions. A note on this clonotype: It has no known antigen specificity. No qualities accompany the bases; no much larger clone lies one base away.

CDR1 is given as DFQATT and CDR2 as SNEGSKA, both from the germline V gene (reference sequence). V and J lose 0 bases and 4 bases, and a span of 15 bases separates them. The CDR3 measures 15 amino acids from cysteine to phenylalanine. Only CDR3 DNA remains: 45 bases, in frame from the first base. This chain joins TRBV20-1 to TRBJ2-5; the D gene is possibly TRBD1, with 7 bases matching. The sequence derives from a man younger than 30 who received the YFV17D yellow fever vaccine. Sequences were derived from PBMCs, sampled before the yellow fever booster vaccination. The DNA reads as follows: TGCAGTGCTAGAGAGGGAGGAAACAGGGGAGAGACCCAGTACTTC. It translates as CSAREGGNRGETQYF.